This is a list of T cell receptor beta chains from one sample in a study of OX40 agonist ivuxolimab in advanced cancers. Using immunoSEQ multiplex PCR, the repertoire was profiled, and TCRdb retains in-frame clones only, with some absent. The table records roughly 24,000 clones, more than 80% of them present only once. Sample: CD4+ or CD8+ T cells sorted from blood, taken in a trial of the OX40 agonist ivuxolimab. These receptors were collected from an adult with an advanced solid tumor such as melanoma, head and neck, liver or kidney cancer. CDR3s include the opening cysteine and the closing phenylalanine or tryptophan. Fields, in order: clone size, D gene, V gene, J gene, CDR3 protein, CDR3 DNA. The D gene is left open where the match is weak. A clone size is listed for some rows: how often the clone was seen (once, few, many), or a class if it is expanded.

abundance: NA; d_gene: TRBD1; v_gene: TRBV19; j_gene: TRBJ1-6; CDR3aa: CATRTGIGSYNSPLHF; CDR3nt: TGTGCCACGAGGACAGGGATTGGATCCTATAATTCACCCCTCCACTTT
abundance: NA; d_gene: TRBD2; v_gene: TRBV7-6; j_gene: TRBJ2-5; CDR3aa: CASSLRLAGREETQYF; CDR3nt: TGTGCCAGCAGCCTTAGACTAGCGGGAAGAGAAGAGACCCAGTACTTC
abundance: once; d_gene: NA; v_gene: TRBV19; j_gene: TRBJ1-1; CDR3aa: CASSPTGRPEAFF; CDR3nt: TGTGCCAGTAGCCCAACAGGGAGGCCTGAAGCTTTCTTT
abundance: NA; d_gene: NA; v_gene: TRBV6-6; j_gene: TRBJ2-7; CDR3aa: CASSPIHHPYEQYF; CDR3nt: TGTGCCAGCAGTCCCATCCACCACCCCTACGAGCAGTACTTC
abundance: NA; d_gene: TRBD2; v_gene: TRBV15; j_gene: TRBJ2-1; CDR3aa: CATSRVLASGMDEQFF; CDR3nt: TGTGCCACCAGCAGAGTATTGGCTAGCGGGATGGATGAGCAGTTCTTC
abundance: once; d_gene: TRBD1; v_gene: TRBV5-6; j_gene: TRBJ2-7; CDR3aa: CASSLGGGTGLHEQYF; CDR3nt: TGTGCCAGCAGCTTGGGGGGCGGGACAGGGTTGCACGAGCAGTACTTC
abundance: NA; d_gene: TRBD2; v_gene: TRBV6-5; j_gene: TRBJ2-7; CDR3aa: CASISSGSTYEQYF; CDR3nt: TGTGCCAGCATCTCTAGCGGGAGTACGTACGAGCAGTACTTC
abundance: NA; d_gene: NA; v_gene: TRBV6-6; j_gene: TRBJ1-2; CDR3aa: CASSSFDKAYGYTF; CDR3nt: TGTGCCAGCAGCTCTTTTGATAAGGCATATGGCTACACCTTC
abundance: NA; d_gene: NA; v_gene: TRBV2; j_gene: TRBJ2-4; CDR3aa: CASSAGKAKNIQYF; CDR3nt: TGTGCCAGCAGTGCGGGGAAAGCCAAAAACATTCAGTACTTC
abundance: NA; d_gene: TRBD1; v_gene: TRBV27; j_gene: TRBJ1-1; CDR3aa: CASSLSPPTGPEAFF; CDR3nt: TGTGCCAGCAGTTTATCCCCTCCGACAGGGCCCGAAGCTTTCTTT
abundance: NA; d_gene: NA; v_gene: TRBV19; j_gene: TRBJ1-1; CDR3aa: CASKPGAMNTEAFF; CDR3nt: TGTGCCAGTAAGCCTGGGGCAATGAACACTGAAGCTTTCTTT
abundance: NA; d_gene: NA; v_gene: TRBV4-1; j_gene: TRBJ1-1; CDR3aa: CASSQDPMNTEAFF; CDR3nt: TGCGCCAGCAGCCAAGATCCCATGAACACTGAAGCTTTCTTT
abundance: NA; d_gene: NA; v_gene: TRBV6-4; j_gene: TRBJ2-2; CDR3aa: CASRTGLNTGELFF; CDR3nt: TGTGCCAGCAGAACAGGGCTTAACACCGGGGAGCTGTTTTTT
abundance: NA; d_gene: TRBD2; v_gene: TRBV19; j_gene: TRBJ2-7; CDR3aa: CASHGGSTNEQYF; CDR3nt: TGTGCCTCCCACGGGGGGTCGACCAACGAGCAGTACTTC
abundance: NA; d_gene: NA; v_gene: TRBV28; j_gene: TRBJ2-7; CDR3aa: CASEDTDYEQYF; CDR3nt: TGTGCCAGCGAAGACACCGACTACGAGCAGTACTTC
abundance: NA; d_gene: NA; v_gene: TRBV7-9; j_gene: TRBJ2-6; CDR3aa: CASSFLPVDVSGANVLTF; CDR3nt: TGTGCCAGCAGCTTTCTCCCCGTGGACGTGTCTGGGGCCAACGTCCTGACTTTC
abundance: NA; d_gene: NA; v_gene: TRBV28; j_gene: TRBJ2-2; CDR3aa: CASSYTSNTGELFF; CDR3nt: TGTGCCAGCAGTTACACTTCGAACACCGGGGAGCTGTTTTTT
abundance: NA; d_gene: NA; v_gene: TRBV6-6; j_gene: TRBJ1-1; CDR3aa: CASSYSAPSMDTEAFF; CDR3nt: TGTGCCAGCAGTTACTCGGCTCCTTCAATGGACACTGAAGCTTTCTTT
abundance: NA; d_gene: TRBD1; v_gene: TRBV6-5; j_gene: TRBJ2-5; CDR3aa: CASSYGQGVWETQYF; CDR3nt: TGTGCCAGCAGCTACGGACAGGGTGTATGGGAGACCCAGTACTTC
abundance: NA; d_gene: NA; v_gene: TRBV6-5; j_gene: TRBJ2-1; CDR3aa: CASRAGVLAYNEQFF; CDR3nt: TGTGCCAGCAGGGCAGGGGTTTTAGCCTACAATGAGCAGTTCTTC
abundance: NA; d_gene: NA; v_gene: TRBV9; j_gene: TRBJ1-6; CDR3aa: CASSEGSSPLHF; CDR3nt: TGTGCCAGCAGTGAGGGGAGCTCACCCCTCCACTTT
abundance: NA; d_gene: NA; v_gene: TRBV7-6; j_gene: TRBJ2-1; CDR3aa: CASSLADWNEQFF; CDR3nt: TGTGCCAGCAGCTTAGCCGATTGGAATGAGCAGTTCTTC
abundance: NA; d_gene: NA; v_gene: TRBV2; j_gene: TRBJ1-1; CDR3aa: CASSARTATEAFF; CDR3nt: TGTGCCAGCAGTGCTCGGACAGCCACTGAAGCTTTCTTT
abundance: NA; d_gene: NA; v_gene: TRBV27; j_gene: TRBJ2-2; CDR3aa: CASSFVGSGELFF; CDR3nt: TGTGCCAGCAGTTTTGTCGGGTCGGGGGAGCTGTTTTTT
abundance: NA; d_gene: TRBD2; v_gene: TRBV7-9; j_gene: TRBJ2-7; CDR3aa: CASSPVPGLGVYEQYF; CDR3nt: TGTGCCAGCAGCCCAGTTCCGGGACTAGGTGTCTACGAGCAGTACTTC
abundance: few; d_gene: NA; v_gene: TRBV5-6; j_gene: TRBJ2-5; CDR3aa: CASSFRTGYQETQYF; CDR3nt: TGTGCCAGCAGCTTTCGAACAGGATACCAAGAGACCCAGTACTTC
abundance: NA; d_gene: NA; v_gene: TRBV6-5; j_gene: TRBJ1-1; CDR3aa: CASSYRGGNTEAFF; CDR3nt: TGTGCCAGCAGTTACAGGGGTGGAAACACTGAAGCTTTCTTT
abundance: NA; d_gene: TRBD1; v_gene: TRBV10-1; j_gene: TRBJ2-2; CDR3aa: CASSRDSASTGELFF; CDR3nt: TGCGCCAGCAGTCGGGACAGCGCATCCACCGGGGAGCTGTTTTTT
abundance: NA; d_gene: NA; v_gene: TRBV6-1; j_gene: TRBJ2-3; CDR3aa: CASSVVLLSTDTQYF; CDR3nt: TGTGCCAGCAGTGTAGTCCTCCTAAGCACAGATACGCAGTATTTT
abundance: NA; d_gene: NA; v_gene: TRBV7-9; j_gene: TRBJ2-3; CDR3aa: CASSPTPRQHTDTQYF; CDR3nt: TGTGCCAGCAGCCCAACCCCCCGGCAACACACAGATACGCAGTATTTT
abundance: NA; d_gene: NA; v_gene: TRBV4-3; j_gene: TRBJ2-7; CDR3aa: CASSQDTGPYEQYF; CDR3nt: TGCGCCAGCAGCCAAGACACAGGGCCCTACGAGCAGTACTTC
abundance: NA; d_gene: TRBD1; v_gene: TRBV7-9; j_gene: TRBJ1-2; CDR3aa: CASSSGPGTGGGYTF; CDR3nt: TGTGCCAGCAGCTCCGGACCAGGGACAGGGGGTGGCTACACCTTC
abundance: NA; d_gene: NA; v_gene: TRBV28; j_gene: TRBJ1-6; CDR3aa: CASSFQNSPLHF; CDR3nt: TGTGCCAGCAGTTTCCAGAATTCACCCCTCCACTTT
abundance: NA; d_gene: NA; v_gene: TRBV7-9; j_gene: TRBJ1-2; CDR3aa: CASSLGSTANGYTF; CDR3nt: TGTGCCAGCAGCTTAGGGTCAACAGCCAATGGCTACACCTTC
abundance: NA; d_gene: NA; v_gene: TRBV7-9; j_gene: TRBJ2-7; CDR3aa: CASSLAATYEQYF; CDR3nt: TGTGCCAGCAGCTTGGCGGCTACCTACGAGCAGTACTTC
abundance: NA; d_gene: NA; v_gene: TRBV27; j_gene: TRBJ2-7; CDR3aa: CASSLSYGSSYEQYF; CDR3nt: TGTGCCAGCAGTTTATCATACGGAAGCTCCTACGAGCAGTACTTC
abundance: NA; d_gene: NA; v_gene: TRBV9; j_gene: TRBJ2-2; CDR3aa: CASSAPRAGNTGELFF; CDR3nt: TGTGCCAGCAGCGCACCAAGGGCAGGGAACACCGGGGAGCTGTTTTTT
abundance: NA; d_gene: NA; v_gene: TRBV27; j_gene: TRBJ2-5; CDR3aa: CASSTRLEQYF; CDR3nt: TGTGCCAGCAGTACCCGTTTGGAGCAGTACTTC
abundance: NA; d_gene: NA; v_gene: TRBV7-2; j_gene: TRBJ1-2; CDR3aa: CASSLWAAVNYGYTF; CDR3nt: TGTGCCAGCAGCTTATGGGCGGCAGTGAACTATGGCTACACCTTC
abundance: NA; d_gene: TRBD2; v_gene: TRBV19; j_gene: TRBJ2-1; CDR3aa: CASNRGGANEQFF; CDR3nt: TGTGCCAGTAACCGCGGGGGGGCCAATGAGCAGTTCTTC
abundance: NA; d_gene: NA; v_gene: TRBV7-2; j_gene: TRBJ2-3; CDR3aa: CALRPRSTDTQYF; CDR3nt: TGTGCCCTCAGGCCGCGTAGCACAGATACGCAGTATTTT
abundance: NA; d_gene: TRBD1; v_gene: TRBV19; j_gene: TRBJ1-5; CDR3aa: CATTGFEGALGNQPQHF; CDR3nt: TGTGCCACCACGGGGTTTGAGGGGGCGCTCGGCAATCAGCCCCAGCATTTT
abundance: NA; d_gene: NA; v_gene: TRBV29-1; j_gene: TRBJ2-1; CDR3aa: CSVEGTAHNEQFF; CDR3nt: TGCAGCGTTGAAGGGACAGCTCACAATGAGCAGTTCTTC
abundance: once; d_gene: TRBD1; v_gene: TRBV2; j_gene: TRBJ1-2; CDR3aa: CASSESYRPGQGSYGYTF; CDR3nt: TGTGCCAGCAGTGAATCTTACCGTCCGGGACAGGGAAGCTATGGCTACACCTTC
abundance: many; d_gene: NA; v_gene: TRBV5-1; j_gene: TRBJ2-5; CDR3aa: CASSLSVVGVGETQYF; CDR3nt: TGCGCCAGCAGCTTGTCGGTGGTAGGGGTAGGAGAGACCCAGTACTTC
abundance: NA; d_gene: TRBD1; v_gene: TRBV7-9; j_gene: TRBJ1-1; CDR3aa: CASNLWGQGQSEAFF; CDR3nt: TGTGCCAGCAACCTGTGGGGACAGGGGCAAAGTGAAGCTTTCTTT
abundance: NA; d_gene: NA; v_gene: TRBV27; j_gene: TRBJ2-3; CDR3aa: CASSFAGRTDTQYF; CDR3nt: TGTGCCAGCAGTTTTGCGGGAAGAACAGATACGCAGTATTTT
abundance: NA; d_gene: NA; v_gene: TRBV19; j_gene: TRBJ1-2; CDR3aa: CASSPPNLGYTF; CDR3nt: TGTGCCAGTAGTCCTCCGAATTTGGGATACACCTTC
abundance: NA; d_gene: NA; v_gene: TRBV15; j_gene: TRBJ2-6; CDR3aa: CATSRGRGLSGANVLTF; CDR3nt: TGTGCCACCAGCAGAGGCCGAGGTCTCTCTGGGGCCAACGTCCTGACTTTC
abundance: NA; d_gene: NA; v_gene: TRBV19; j_gene: TRBJ1-3; CDR3aa: CASSIATLAAGNTIYF; CDR3nt: TGTGCCAGTAGTATAGCAACCTTGGCAGCTGGAAACACCATATATTTT